A single sample gave rise to the 30 T cell receptor beta chains below, sequenced in a study of control samples from healthy donors and cancer patients. Only in-frame clones appear in the TCRdb table, and some are missing; sequencing was by immunoSEQ multiplex PCR. The table shows 88,000 or so clones, with over 90% occurring only once. The sample was blood. The receptors here all came from a woman aged 18-30 years in good health.

The chain links TRBV6-4 to TRBJ2-3; the D gene is possibly TRBD1 (7 bases). Germline V gene lookup returns CDR1 MRHNA and CDR2 SNTAGT. The V end was cut by 6 bases, the J end by 2 bases, with 15 bases between. The CDR3 extends over 15 amino acids. The CDR3 nucleotides read TGTGCCAGCAGAACAGGGGACTCCCCCACAGATACGCAGTATTTT. Its translation is CASRTGDSPTDTQYF.

J is TRBJ2-5 and V is TRBV7-2; D gene ambiguous. CDR3 length: 12 residues. V was trimmed by 4 bases and J by 4 bases, leaving 7 bases between them. Germline CDR1 is SGHTA and CDR2 is FQGNSA. The CDR3 reads CASSSSRETQYF. DNA of the CDR3: TGTGCCAGCAGCTCGTCCCGAGAGACCCAGTACTTC.

This clone was recorded only once. The V and J genes are TRBV5-1 and TRBJ1-4, with unresolved D. Germline V gene lookup returns CDR1 SGHRS and CDR2 YFSETQ. V was cut by 4 bases and J by 4 bases, with 5 bases left in between. The CDR3 runs 12 residues. The CDR3: CASSLNNEKLFF. In DNA, the CDR3 is TGCGCCAGCAGCCTGAATAATGAAAAACTGTTTTTT.

The chain recombines TRBV27 with TRBJ2-7; D perhaps matches TRBD1 (5 bases). Looked up from germline, CDR1 is MNHEY and CDR2 is SMNVEV (reference sequence). There are 15 residues in the CDR3. With 3 bases removed from V and 0 bases from J, the gap between germline ends came to 12 bases. In nucleotides, the CDR3 is TGTGCCAGCAGTTTGTCCAGGGTAAGCTCCTACGAGCAGTACTTC. This sequence encodes CASSLSRVSSYEQYF.

The rearrangement joins TRBV4-3 to TRBJ2-1; 11 bases are a match to TRBD2. CDR3 length: 16 amino acids. Germline loops: CDR1 LGHNA, CDR2 YSLEER. V trimming: 4 bases; J trimming: 7 bases; junction bases outside the gene matches: 9. CDR3 sequence: CASSRQLAGVYNEQFF. CDR3 DNA: TGCGCCAGCAGCCGCCAACTAGCGGGAGTATATAATGAGCAGTTCTTC.

The chain carries TRBV4-3 and TRBJ2-3; D is unclear. V shed 1 base and J shed 1 base, with 12 bases lying between them. CDR1 is LGHNA and CDR2 is YSLEER in the germline V gene. This CDR3 has 16 amino acids. The DNA of the CDR3 is TGCGCCAGCAGCCAAGTTGCGGAGTTCCGCACAGATACGCAGTATTTT. Amino acids: CASSQVAEFRTDTQYF.

The chain recombines TRBV5-1 with TRBJ2-2; 9 nucleotides line up with TRBD2. J lost 0 bases, V lost 7 bases, and 7 bases had no gene match. Germline CDR1 reads SGHRS; CDR2 reads YFSETQ. This CDR3 contains 16 residues. The CDR3 DNA is TGCGCCAGCGCAAGTAGCGGGGGCTCGAACACCGGGGAGCTGTTTTTT. It translates to CASASSGGSNTGELFF.

This clone appeared once. The V call is TRBV7-8, the J call TRBJ1-2; D gene unclear. The CDR3 has 13 residues. Germline V CDR1 and CDR2: SGHVS, FQNEAQ. Trimming pared 1 base from V and 6 bases from J, leaving 9 bases between. The DNA for the CDR3 is TGTGCCAGCAGCTTAGACCGGCAGAATGGCTACACCTTC. It translates to CASSLDRQNGYTF.

The genes are TRBV6-5 and TRBJ2-7; 7 bases are a match to TRBD1. The CDR3 consists of 14 residues. Germline-derived CDR1 and CDR2 are MNHEY and SVGAGI. The J segment lost 4 bases and the V segment lost 8 bases, leaving 11 bases of the junction unmatched. The CDR3 protein is CASGKLDREYEQYF. CDR3 in DNA: TGTGCCAGCGGAAAGTTAGACAGGGAGTACGAGCAGTACTTC.

The V and J genes are TRBV6-5 and TRBJ2-1; 7 bases map to TRBD2. The CDR3 is made up of 15 amino acids. V gave up 6 bases and J gave up 4 bases; unmatched junction bases: 9. Germline CDR1 reads MNHEY; CDR2 reads SVGAGI. The CDR3 DNA reads as TGTGCCAGCAGGCCGACTAGCAGACGATACAATGAGCAGTTCTTC. Its protein product is CASRPTSRRYNEQFF.

The chain carries TRBV3-1 (or the pseudogene TRBV3-2) and TRBJ2-7; the D call may be TRBD1 or TRBD2 (5 bases each). The CDR3 is made up of 14 amino acids. Germline V gene lookup returns CDR1 LGHDT and CDR2 YNNKEL (reference sequence). The V and J ends lost 2 bases and 3 bases respectively, with 11 bases between them. The CDR3 here is CASSQRGRDYEQYF. The CDR3 DNA is TGTGCCAGCAGCCAACGGGGACGAGACTACGAGCAGTACTTC.

The chain carries TRBV5-1 and TRBJ2-1, with TRBD2 matching 7 bases. With V trimmed by 3 bases and J by 6 bases, 6 bases remained unmatched. Germline assignment: CDR1 SGHRS and CDR2 YFSETQ. The CDR3 is made up of 14 amino acids. The CDR3 loop reads CASSSRTRTNEQFF. In DNA form, the CDR3 reads TGCGCCAGCAGCTCGAGGACTAGGACCAATGAGCAGTTCTTC.

The V and J genes are TRBV5-6 and TRBJ1-4; D is uncertain. With 3 bases removed from V and 3 bases from J, the gap between germline ends came to 3 bases. Germline V gene data show CDR1 as SGHDT and CDR2 as YYEEEE. This CDR3 has 12 amino acids. The CDR3: CASSWSNEKLFF. As DNA, the CDR3 is TGTGCCAGCAGCTGGTCTAATGAAAAACTGTTTTTT.

This sequence joins TRBV9 and TRBJ2-7; unclear D gene. CDR1 SGDLS and CDR2 YYNGEE come from the germline V gene. This CDR3 has 15 amino acids. Trimming pared 4 bases from V and 6 bases from J, leaving 20 bases between. CDR3 sequence (DNA): TGTGCCAGCAGCCCTGTCGGTAGTTGGGATGGCGAGCAGTACTTC. Amino acids: CASSPVGSWDGEQYF.

The rearrangement links TRBV27 to TRBJ1-1; 7 bases line up with TRBD1. The CDR3 extends over 15 amino acids. Germline assignment: CDR1 MNHEY and CDR2 SMNVEV (reference sequence). Unmatched junction bases numbered 4, after V lost 0 bases and J lost 3 bases. CDR3 region: CASSLSQGGDTEAFF. The CDR3 DNA reads TGTGCCAGCAGTTTATCGCAGGGGGGGGACACTGAAGCTTTCTTT.

V and J are TRBV5-6 and TRBJ2-2; the match to TRBD1 covers 8 bases. The V and J ends lost 0 bases and 1 base, in that order; junction bases with no gene match: 5. The germline V gene has CDR1 SGHDT and CDR2 YYEEEE. The CDR3 extends over 17 amino acids. The CDR3 here is CASSLGDRRLNTGELFF. CDR3 nucleotides: TGTGCCAGCAGCTTGGGGGACAGGCGCCTGAACACCGGGGAGCTGTTTTTT.

V is TRBV28 and J is TRBJ1-3, with TRBD1 as a possible D gene (5 bases). The CDR3 has 16 residues. The germline V gene has CDR1 MDHEN and CDR2 SYDVKM. V dropped 6 bases and J dropped 6 bases, with 21 bases sitting between them. CDR3 in amino acids: CASSPDHRLGINTIYF. The CDR3 DNA is TGTGCCAGCAGCCCTGACCACAGGTTGGGTATAAACACCATATATTTT.

The chain has TRBV7-9 and TRBJ1-1; possibly TRBD1 for D (5 bases). Between the trimmed V and J ends, which lost 3 bases and 5 bases, there was a span of 10 bases. This CDR3 region has 13 residues. Per the germline V gene, CDR1 is SEHNR and CDR2 is FQNEAQ (reference sequence). As DNA, the CDR3 is TGTGCCAGCAGCTTTCTGGGGGGAACTGAAGCTTTCTTT. Protein product: CASSFLGGTEAFF.

The rearrangement links TRBV28 to TRBJ1-1, with a weak D call TRBD1 (5 bases). Germline CDR1 and CDR2: MDHEN and SYDVKM. The CDR3 length is 14 residues. Trimming left V 7 bases short and J 5 bases short, with 17 bases between. The CDR3 DNA reads as TGTGCCAGCACCAGCCCGGGGGGGGGTACTGAAGCTTTCTTT. Protein product: CASTSPGGGTEAFF.

V gene TRBV7-3 combines with J gene TRBJ1-6; D is undetermined. This CDR3 contains 13 residues. V dropped 2 bases and J dropped 7 bases, with 6 bases sitting between them. Germline V lookup: CDR1 SGHTA, CDR2 FQGTGA. CDR3 in DNA: TGTGCCAGCAGCTTATTTGGAAATTCACCCCTCCACTTT. Amino acid sequence: CASSLFGNSPLHF.

V gene TRBV14 combines with J gene TRBJ2-5; 7 nucleotides agree with TRBD2. The V gene end was trimmed by 4 bases and the J gene end by 5 bases; junction bases not matched to a gene: 4. The CDR3 is made up of 13 amino acids. Germline values: CDR1 SGHDN, CDR2 FVKESK. Here the CDR3 DNA reads TGTGCCAGCAGCCGGAATAGCGGGGAGACCCAGTACTTC. As protein: CASSRNSGETQYF.

V and J are TRBV10-3 and TRBJ1-1; 8 nucleotides align to TRBD1. The germline V gene has CDR1 ENHRY and CDR2 SYGVKD. The CDR3 length is 14 residues. The ends lost 6 bases at V and 4 bases at J; junction bases unmatched: 7. This CDR3 is CAISPTGASTEAFF. CDR3 bases: TGTGCCATCAGCCCGACAGGGGCTAGCACTGAAGCTTTCTTT.

The V and J genes are TRBV21-1 and TRBJ2-3; the D segment call TRBD2 is taken from the table without a DNA check. TRBV21-1 is recorded as a pseudogene. This CDR3 has 17 amino acids. In nucleotides, the CDR3 is TGTGCCAGCAGCAAAGGTAAGACTAGGCGTAGCACAGATACGCAGTATTTT. Protein product: CASSKGKTRRSTDTQYF.

The V gene is TRBV5-1, the J gene TRBJ2-4, with D perhaps TRBD1 or TRBD2 (6 bases each). V was pared by 1 base and J by 0 bases, with 29 bases between. Germline V lookup: CDR1 SGHRS, CDR2 YFSETQ. The CDR3 consists of 22 residues. The CDR3 protein is CASSLPLLGGLPPLLAKNIQYF. The CDR3 DNA reads TGCGCCAGCAGCTTGCCTCTACTGGGGGGCCTTCCTCCATTACTAGCCAAAAACATTCAGTACTTC. The variable domain in full, completed from reference TRBV5-1 and TRBJ2-4, reads KAGVTQTPRYLIKTRGQQVTLSCSPISGHRSVSWYQQTPGQGLQFLFEYFSETQRNKGNFPGRFSGRQFSNSRSEMNVSTLELGDSALYLCASSLPLLGGLPPLLAKNIQYFGAGTRLSVL.

The J gene is TRBJ1-6, the V gene TRBV20-1; D is unclear. Trimming removed 3 bases at V and 0 bases at J, with 9 bases between. The V gene's germline CDR1 is DFQATT and CDR2 SNEGSKA (reference sequence). The CDR3 contains 15 residues. In nucleotides, the CDR3 is TGCAGTGCTAGTCTGATTACCTCCTATAATTCACCCCTCCACTTT. Its translation is CSASLITSYNSPLHF.

The chain employs TRBV4-1 and TRBJ2-3; D remains ambiguous. CDR3 length: 16 amino acids. Trimming stripped 3 bases from V and 6 bases from J, with 19 bases between. Germline V gives CDR1 MGHRA, CDR2 YSYEKL. Here the CDR3 reads CASSHWVALGPDTQYF. In DNA form, the CDR3 reads TGCGCCAGCAGCCACTGGGTCGCCCTTGGCCCCGATACGCAGTATTTT.

The CDR3 region is CASSERWDRSYEQYF. CDR3 nucleotides: TGTGCCAGCAGTGAAAGGTGGGACAGATCCTACGAGCAGTACTTC. This chain joins TRBV6-1 and TRBJ2-7; 7 nucleotides match TRBD1. Germline V CDR1 and CDR2: MNHNS, SASEGT. The CDR3 contains 15 residues. J was trimmed by 1 base and V by 2 bases; bases with no gene match: 5.

The V and J genes are TRBV6-8 and TRBJ1-1; the D is unclear. The CDR3 length is 13 residues. Germline loops: CDR1 MNHGY, CDR2 SAAAGT. The V and J ends lost 0 bases and 9 bases respectively, with 11 bases between them. CDR3 protein: CASSYSSRNQAFF. The CDR3 DNA is TGTGCCAGCAGTTACTCGAGTAGGAACCAAGCTTTCTTT.

This clone occurred once. The rearrangement links TRBV18 to TRBJ2-5; a weak D match, TRBD1 (6 bases). Germline CDR1 reads KGHSH; CDR2 reads LQKENI. V was pared by 2 bases and J by 2 bases, with 9 bases between. The length of the CDR3 is 14 residues. CDR3 in amino acids: CASSPTRGQETQYF. The CDR3 nucleotides read TGTGCCAGCTCACCAACAAGGGGGCAAGAGACCCAGTACTTC.

The table lists this clone with a count of one. The chain carries TRBV25-1 and TRBJ2-5; 9 positions match TRBD1. The junction had 1 base not matched to a gene; V was cut back by 4 bases and J by 4 bases. Germline V gene data show CDR1 as MGHDK and CDR2 as SYGVNS. CDR3 length: 13 residues. For the CDR3, the DNA is TGTGCCAGCAGTGGGACAGGGGTAGAGACCCAGTACTTC. Translated, it gives CASSGTGVETQYF.